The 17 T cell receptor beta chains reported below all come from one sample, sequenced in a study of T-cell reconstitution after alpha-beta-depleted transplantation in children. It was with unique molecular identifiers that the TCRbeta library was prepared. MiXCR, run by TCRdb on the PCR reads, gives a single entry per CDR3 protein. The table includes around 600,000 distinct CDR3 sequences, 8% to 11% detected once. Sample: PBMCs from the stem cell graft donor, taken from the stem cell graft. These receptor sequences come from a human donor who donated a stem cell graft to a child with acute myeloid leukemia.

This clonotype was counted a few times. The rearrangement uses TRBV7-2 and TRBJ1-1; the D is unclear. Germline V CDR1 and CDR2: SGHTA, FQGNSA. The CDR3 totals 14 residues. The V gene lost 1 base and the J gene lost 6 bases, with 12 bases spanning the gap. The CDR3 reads CASSLDIGVAEAFF. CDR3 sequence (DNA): TGTGCCAGCAGCTTAGACATCGGGGTGGCTGAAGCTTTCTTT.

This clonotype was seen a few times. The chain's CDR3 is CSVGFPYEQYF. In DNA form, the CDR3 reads TGCAGCGTTGGGTTTCCCTACGAGCAGTACTTC. The genes are TRBV29-1 and TRBJ2-7; no reliable D call. V shed 4 bases and J shed 2 bases, with 6 bases lying between them. Germline lookup yields CDR1 SQVTM and CDR2 ANQGSEA. The CDR3 is 11 residues long.

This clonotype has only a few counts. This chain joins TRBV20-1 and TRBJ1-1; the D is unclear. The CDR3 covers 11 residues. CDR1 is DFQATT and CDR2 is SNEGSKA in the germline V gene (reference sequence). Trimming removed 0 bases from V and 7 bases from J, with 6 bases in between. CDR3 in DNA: TGCAGTGCTAGAGATAGTGATGAAGCTTTCTTT. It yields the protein CSARDSDEAFF.

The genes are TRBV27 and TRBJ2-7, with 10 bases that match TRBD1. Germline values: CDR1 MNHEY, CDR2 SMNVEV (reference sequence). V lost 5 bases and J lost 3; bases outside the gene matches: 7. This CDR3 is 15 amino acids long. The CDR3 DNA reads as TGTGCCAGCAGTGCAGCGGGGACAGGGGTCTACGAGCAGTACTTC. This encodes CASSAAGTGVYEQYF.

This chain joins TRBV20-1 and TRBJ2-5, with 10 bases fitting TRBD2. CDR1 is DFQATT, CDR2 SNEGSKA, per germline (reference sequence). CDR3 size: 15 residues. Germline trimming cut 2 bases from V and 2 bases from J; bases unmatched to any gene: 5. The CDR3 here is CSARTPAGGQETQYF. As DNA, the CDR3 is TGCAGTGCTAGAACTCCAGCGGGAGGGCAAGAGACCCAGTACTTC.

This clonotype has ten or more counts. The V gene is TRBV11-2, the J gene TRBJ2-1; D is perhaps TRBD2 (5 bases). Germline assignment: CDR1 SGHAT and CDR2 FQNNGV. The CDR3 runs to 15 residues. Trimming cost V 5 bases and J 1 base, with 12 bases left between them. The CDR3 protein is CASSVVGGSYNEQFF. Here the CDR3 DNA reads TGTGCCAGCAGCGTAGTAGGCGGGTCCTACAATGAGCAGTTCTTC.

CDR3 coding DNA: TGTGCCAGCAGTTTAGATAGTCTGGGTACTAGCTCCTACAATGAGCAGTTCTTC. It yields the protein CASSLDSLGTSSYNEQFF. This chain links TRBV12-3 or TRBV12-4 with TRBJ2-1, with D possibly being TRBD2 (5 bases). CDR3 length: 18 residues. Trimming pared 1 base from V and 0 bases from J, leaving 16 bases between.

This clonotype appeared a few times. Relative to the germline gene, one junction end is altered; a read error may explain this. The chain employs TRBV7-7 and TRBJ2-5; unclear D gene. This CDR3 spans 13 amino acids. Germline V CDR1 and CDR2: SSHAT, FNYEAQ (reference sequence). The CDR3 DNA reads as TGTGCTAGCAGCACCCTCGGTCAAGAGACCCAGTACTTC. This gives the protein CASSTLGQETQYF. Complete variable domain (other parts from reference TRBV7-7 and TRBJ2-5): GAGVSQSPRYKVTKRGQDVTLRCDPISSHATLYWYQQALGQGPEFLTYFNYEAQPDKSGLPSDRFSAERPEGSISTLTIQRTEQRDSAMYRCASSTLGQETQYFGPGTRLLVL.

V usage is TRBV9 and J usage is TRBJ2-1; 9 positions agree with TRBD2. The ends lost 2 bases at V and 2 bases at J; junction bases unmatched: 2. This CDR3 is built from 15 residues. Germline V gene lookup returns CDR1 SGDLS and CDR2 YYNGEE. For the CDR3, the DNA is TGTGCCAGCAGCGTTGGCGGGGGGGCCTACAATGAGCAGTTCTTC. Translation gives CASSVGGGAYNEQFF.

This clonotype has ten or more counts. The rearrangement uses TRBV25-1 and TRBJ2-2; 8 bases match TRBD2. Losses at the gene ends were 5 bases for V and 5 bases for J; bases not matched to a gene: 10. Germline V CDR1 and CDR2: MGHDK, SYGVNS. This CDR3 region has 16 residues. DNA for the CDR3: TGTGCCAGCAGTAACGAGCGGGAGTGGTTAACCGGGGAGCTGTTTTTT. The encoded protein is CASSNEREWLTGELFF.

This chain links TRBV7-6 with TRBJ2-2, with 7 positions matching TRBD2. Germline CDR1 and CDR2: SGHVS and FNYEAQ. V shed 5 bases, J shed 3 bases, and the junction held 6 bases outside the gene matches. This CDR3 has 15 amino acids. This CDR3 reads CASSLGSGHTGELFF. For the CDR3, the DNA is TGTGCCAGCAGCCTGGGTAGCGGGCACACCGGGGAGCTGTTTTTT.

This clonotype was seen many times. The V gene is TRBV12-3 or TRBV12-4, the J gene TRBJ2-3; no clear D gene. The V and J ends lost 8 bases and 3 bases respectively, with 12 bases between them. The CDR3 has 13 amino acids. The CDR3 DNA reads TGTGCCAGCCTCGGTGCGCGTACAGATACGCAGTATTTT. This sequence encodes CASLGARTDTQYF.

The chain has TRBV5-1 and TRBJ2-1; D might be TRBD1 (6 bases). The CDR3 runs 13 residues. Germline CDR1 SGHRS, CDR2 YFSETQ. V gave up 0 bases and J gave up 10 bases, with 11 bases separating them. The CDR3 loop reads CASSLGPGQEQFF. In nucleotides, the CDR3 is TGCGCCAGCAGCTTGGGTCCGGGACAAGAGCAGTTCTTC.

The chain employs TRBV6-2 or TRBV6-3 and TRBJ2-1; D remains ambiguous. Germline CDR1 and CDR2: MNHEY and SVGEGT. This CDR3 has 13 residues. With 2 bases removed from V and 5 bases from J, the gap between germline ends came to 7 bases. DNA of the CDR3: TGTGCCAGCAGTTACCTAGGCCACAATGAGCAGTTCTTC. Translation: CASSYLGHNEQFF.

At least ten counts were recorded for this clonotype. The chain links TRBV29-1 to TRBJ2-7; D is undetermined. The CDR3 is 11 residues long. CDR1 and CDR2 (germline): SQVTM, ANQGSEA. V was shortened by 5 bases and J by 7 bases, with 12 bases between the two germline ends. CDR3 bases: TGCAGCGTTTCCGGGCCTGGGGAGCAGTACTTC. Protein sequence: CSVSGPGEQYF.

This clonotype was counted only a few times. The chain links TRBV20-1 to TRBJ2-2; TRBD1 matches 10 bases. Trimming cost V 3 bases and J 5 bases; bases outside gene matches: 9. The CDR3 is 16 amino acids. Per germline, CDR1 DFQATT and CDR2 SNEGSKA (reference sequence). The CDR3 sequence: CSASIFDRGLTGELFF. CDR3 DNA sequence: TGCAGTGCTAGTATATTTGACAGGGGGCTTACCGGGGAGCTGTTTTTT.

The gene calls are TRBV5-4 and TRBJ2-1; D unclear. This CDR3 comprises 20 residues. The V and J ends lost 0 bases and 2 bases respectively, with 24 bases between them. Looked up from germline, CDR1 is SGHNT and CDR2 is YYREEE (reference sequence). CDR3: CASSLGRFGFARLAYNEQFF. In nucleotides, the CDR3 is TGTGCCAGCAGCTTGGGGCGGTTCGGGTTCGCGCGGCTAGCCTACAATGAGCAGTTCTTC.